The subject of this entry is one T cell receptor (beta chain). Its target is not known. The V and J ends lost 5 bases and 6 bases respectively, with 14 bases between them. Germline V gene sequence: CDR1 MNHEY, CDR2 SMNVEV (reference sequence). The CDR3 covers 15 residues. The PCR had 60 Vbeta and 13 Jbeta primers. Assay: immunoSEQ multiplex PCR; the TCRdb copy retains only in-frame clones and omits some. The table has about 80,000 clones, approximately 80% seen once. This entry belongs to a study of cytomegalovirus exposure and HLA in healthy donors. The study, taken as a whole, reports: In a later analysis, specific HLA alleles were associated with some 16,000 TCR beta sequences at a 0.05 false discovery rate.

Sequenced sample: PBMCs. The TCR was taken from a human donor in good health. This sequence joins TRBV27 and TRBJ1-6; D is ambiguous. DNA for the CDR3: TGTGCCAGCAGTCCCTCGGGAGCCCGTAATTCACCCCTCCACTTT. This encodes CASSPSGARNSPLHF.